This TCR beta chain appears in the sequencing data of a study of cytomegalovirus exposure and HLA in healthy donors (TCRdb year 2017). Study-level background: An earlier analysis of several hundred of the donors reported approximately 300 Gb of sequence data and some 120 million unique TCR beta sequences from around 200 million T cells. On average, roughly 250,000 unique TCR beta nucleotide sequences were sequenced per donor among fewer than 500 genotyped donors of the cohort, with about 17% of those sequences being non-productive. The study aimed to test whether cataloging public T cell receptors could reveal signatures of past pathogen exposure. In a later genetic analysis, genome-wide SNP genotypes for about three fifths of the roughly 670 donors were used, and that subset was treated as a discovery cohort. Both class I and class II loci were covered by HLA typing, at four-digit resolution. Typing coverage varied by locus: roughly 629-630 donors for A, B, C, DRB1 and DQB1; more than 500 for DQA1; 600 to 610 for DPA1; some 470 for DPB1. An early release covering more than 500 HLA-typed donors comprised about 300 gigabases of sequencing data and some 79 million unique TCR sequences. In the later analysis, no new phenotypic data were used to find candidate immune exposures; instead, reliance was placed on TCR beta sequences and their occurrence across donors. The study used immunosequencing to profile the T cell repertoires of hundreds of subjects and linked those repertoires to cytomegalovirus serostatus. Donor age, sex, ethnicity and CMV serostatus were compiled together with the repertoire data. To study patterns of TCR occurrence, a later analysis re-analyzed previously published TCR beta repertoires from around 670 donors and added high-resolution HLA genotyping. To predict cytomegalovirus infection status, the study combined high-throughput TCR immunosequencing, statistical association of individual TCRs with disease status, and machine learning. Every repertoire in the discovery cohort had been generated on one and the same sequencing platform. To decide whether each TCR beta V gene segment behaved as functional or pseudogenic, an earlier analysis of some 600 of the donors relied on high-throughput TCR beta sequencing. A separate validation cohort of over 95 different subjects was used in addition to the approximately 640-subject first cohort. Roughly five DR-DQ haplotypes were treated as single units for association and clustering because of strong linkage in the cohort. The genetic ancestry cluster associated with self-reported Caucasian donors included over 80% of the 398 genotyped donors. Broader findings and caveats from the paper: Because counts were too low, roughly 17 rarely observed V segments, including chromosome 9 orphons, were left out of the earlier analysis of over 550 of the donors. At a false discovery rate of 0.05, a later analysis linked approximately 18,000 TCR beta sequences to specific HLA alleles. A later analysis found that TCR association rates varied across HLA loci, with DRB1 alleles showing the most associated TCRs and HLA-C alleles the fewest. For the cohort, immune exposure information was limited to CMV serostatus. The presence/absence analyses assumed that sequencing depth was roughly uniform across donors, and that assumption may not be true. A further reported finding was that TCR beta sequences accurately predicted the HLA-A and HLA-B alleles for most subjects in the first cohort. Only TCR beta chains were sequenced in this cohort, and the absence of alpha or paired-chain data limited detectable features. In vitro tests confirmed that three of the cytomegalovirus-associated TCR beta chains recognize cytomegalovirus antigens. The authors suggested that the approach could potentially be extended to other disease states and immunological phenotypes. In the study, 164 TCR beta chains were listed as associated with cytomegalovirus. An earlier analysis of approximately 600 of the donors showed that most TCR beta V segments appeared in productive rearrangements either about 87% or about 30% of the time, which broadly matched IMGT annotations. Linkage disequilibrium might explain the correlated functional status among segregating V segments, but an unknown experimental factor could not be ruled out. Because HLA typing was missing for some donors at each locus, association tests included only the typed subset. A group of highly shared sequence variants was considered likely to be a technical artifact of the sequencing pipeline. Some IMGT-functional V segments, including TRBV6-2 and TRBV6-3, could not be told apart with the 87-base-pair reads, so those segments were excluded. A later analysis found that HLA-associated TCR beta chains were more clonally expanded and had lower generation probabilities than equally common non-associated chains. In a later genetic analysis, fewer N-insertions in productive TCRs were reported among donors in an Asian-associated ancestry cluster than the approximately 670-donor mean. Strong co-occurrence of HLA alleles, especially DR and DQ, made assigning TCR associations to individual alleles difficult. A later analysis reported that several top co-occurrence clusters appeared linked to parvovirus B19, influenza, CMV and Epstein-Barr virus. The classifier was reported to diagnose cytomegalovirus status with high specificity and sensitivity in both the original cohort and the validation cohort. In a later analysis, most CMV-associated TCR beta chains were found to appear HLA-restricted, with HLA associations seemingly driven largely by CMV exposure. While some public TCRs were present in many individuals, most TCR sequences turned up only very rarely across donors. A later genetic analysis associated a missense DCLRE1C variant with V-gene and J-gene trimming of TCR beta chains, and an independent cohort replicated the association.

The receptor library was made with the immunoSEQ multiplex PCR assay. For the multiplex PCR, a mixture combining 60 forward primers for TCR Vbeta segments and 13 reverse primers for TCR Jbeta segments was used. The CDR3 region of rearranged TCR beta genes was amplified from genomic DNA by a multiplex PCR assay. The amplified TCR beta libraries were sequenced on the Illumina HiSeq System as 87-base-pair reads. In the paper's pipeline: Across the 700 or so repertoires, a later analysis counted tens of millions of unique TCR beta chains, around 10 million of which were shared by at least two donors. A nearest-neighbor algorithm error-corrected the raw reads and collapsed the reads into unique sequences, merging closely related sequences to remove PCR and sequencing errors. To assign V, D and J gene segments, CDR3 sequences were aligned to IMGT reference sequences. For a sequence to be retained, a match of at least six nucleotides was required to both a V gene segment and a J gene segment. Rearrangements were classified as productive when the CDR3 lacked stop codons and remained in frame with V and J, and all other rearrangements were classified as non-productive. CDR3 was defined by IMGT convention, running from the second conserved V-encoded cysteine to the conserved J-encoded phenylalanine. The earlier analysis of about 590 of the donors excluded sequences that lacked an unambiguous match to a single V gene segment. In an earlier analysis of almost 600 of the donors, a V segment was called functional when productive rearrangements were above 56.7%, and segregating when the standard deviation between donors exceeded 5%. A statistical classification framework was developed to diagnose cytomegalovirus status using the catalog of TCR beta chain sequences. In a later analysis, TCR nucleotide sequences were compared against IMGT/GENE-DB human TR gene sequences so that V and J genes could be assigned. A later analysis assigned CDR3 sequences and most-parsimonious VDJ recombination scenarios with the TCRdist pipeline. In a later analysis, each TCR beta chain was defined by its CDR3 amino acid sequence together with its V-gene family, and reads lacking a unique V-gene family were excluded. As a way to deal with suspected cross-contamination and a sequencing artifact, a later analysis dropped roughly 600 nucleotide sequences that were highly shared and had low generation probability. A later analysis calculated a clonal expansion index for each public chain from normalized within-repertoire ranks of inferred template counts. Generation probabilities in a later analysis came from a VDJ recombination model fitted to out-of-frame rearrangements, and those results were checked against IGoR. A later analysis scored TCR-TCR, TCR-HLA and TCR-CMV co-occurrence with hypergeometric tests, applying a repertoire-size bias correction to TCR pairs. In a later analysis, false discovery rates were estimated by permuting HLA or CMV assignments 20 times. In a later analysis, co-occurring TCRs were grouped using DBSCAN, with TCRdist sequence similarity added in when clustering inside HLA-allele-positive subsets. Co-occurrence clustering excluded repertoires with fewer than 30,000 or more than 120,000 public chains, plus five with anomalous nucleotide sharing. TCRdb holds this immuneACCESS table with in-frame rearrangements only. Some clones are missing; in checked studies, unresolved V genes explain under half, and the rest has no known cause. D and trimming come from the DNA, and the V and J calls and clone size come from that table. The sample records 150,000 to 200,000 clones, around 80% of which are singletons. Around 6.9% of the sample is taken by the ten largest.

V gives up 4 bases and J gives up 1 base, and the segment between their germline ends measures 17 bases. The CDR1 and CDR2 encoded by the germline V gene are SGHTA and FQGNSA. The CDR3 covers 17 residues, taking in both the cysteine and the phenylalanine. Of all the DNA, just the CDR3 is kept, 51 bases in frame from base 1. On this clone itself: There is no known antigen for this receptor. The record has no base qualities; no much larger clone is one base away.

The cohort comprised some 730 healthy bone marrow donors. At the time of sampling, all cohort members were nominally healthy, though unrecorded immune exposures were likely present. The donor tested CMV seropositive, placing the donor among the 289 seropositive members of the cohort. Every donor gave a peripheral blood sample, and the peripheral blood mononuclear cells from that sample were used for TCR beta sequencing. Genomic DNA was extracted from the blood cell samples with the Qiagen DNeasy Blood Extraction Kit. The TCR comes from a male donor in good health and CMV-seropositive. Material: PBMCs. The sequence joins TRBV7-2 to TRBJ1-3, with the D gene too uncertain to name. The CDR3: CASSSSSLGLSGNTIYF. The nucleotide sequence is TGTGCCAGCAGCTCCTCGTCGCTAGGACTGTCTGGAAACACCATATATTTT.